This TCR beta chain was profiled in a study of tumor-infiltrating lymphocytes in primary liver carcinoma. Study conclusions and caveats: There were only about 7-25% of top clones found in all five tumor regions. A significantly higher top-250-clone fraction was recorded for tumors than for blood (p = 0.039).

With a constant-region primer, TCR beta cDNA was made from approximately 520 ng of total RNA. Generation of the TCR beta libraries relied on three nested multiplex PCR rounds using slightly modified ARM-PCR. Investigators reported that the first two PCR rounds, at 10 to 11 cycles each, used TRBV1-TRBV30 forward primers with a C-beta reverse primer. A single record per CDR3 protein comes from TCRdb applying MiXCR to the multiplex PCR reads. Among 100,000 to 150,000 distinct CDR3 sequences listed, 50% to 65% were seen once. For this clonotype: What it recognizes is unknown.

Each 20-30 mg portion of unsorted bulk tissue served as the source for co-extraction of RNA and DNA. Germline CDR1 and CDR2: LGHNT and FRNRAP. This CDR3 has 12 amino acids. Trimming shortened V by 7 bases and J by 3 bases, and 7 bases separated the two germline ends. Sequenced input: liver tumor tissue from sampling region 1. Subset denoted: tumor region T1, superior pole. This TCR was sampled from a woman aged 55-70 years with primary liver carcinoma and hepatitis B virus infection. This chain joins TRBV12-5 and TRBJ1-5; no definite D call. Here the CDR3 reads CASDSNNQPQHF. The CDR3 nucleotides are TGTGCTAGTGATTCGAACAATCAGCCCCAGCATTTT.